The entry that follows covers one T cell receptor (beta chain) sequence. The data stem from a study of blood T cell repertoires in COVID-19. For the study at large: T cells, B-cell-depleted T cells, or PBMCs provided the cDNA or gDNA that served as material.

The germline V and J ends were trimmed by 8 bases and 5 bases, with 18 bases remaining between them. Germline CDR1 and CDR2: MNHNY and SVGAGI (reference sequence). CDR3 length: 14 amino acids. Per the authors' pipeline: Using reference gene primer amplification, nucleated cell counts were estimated. Only in-frame clones appear in the TCRdb table, and some are missing; sequencing was by immunoSEQ multiplex PCR. V and J calls plus clone size are reproduced from that table; the DNA served to infer D and trimming. The sample includes about 150,000 clones, around three quarters of them seen just once. The source of this sequence is a man between 60 and 70 years old with acute or convalescent COVID-19. The J gene is TRBJ1-1, the V gene TRBV6-6, with D hard to call. The material sequenced was peripheral blood. DNA for the CDR3: TGTGCCAGCGACAACGAGGGAGGTCTAACTGAAGCTTTCTTT. Amino acid sequence: CASDNEGGLTEAFF.